This entry lists 29 T cell receptor beta chains sequenced from one sample in a study of T-cell reconstitution after alpha-beta-depleted transplantation in children. Preparing the TCRbeta library involved the use of unique molecular identifiers. MiXCR, applied by TCRdb to the PCR reads, yields one record per CDR3 protein. The sample lists under 300,000 distinct CDR3 sequences; roughly 10% were seen once. The material sequenced was peripheral blood, taken 180 days after TCRalphabeta/CD19-depleted stem cell transplant. These receptors all stem from a male patient aged 2 to 9 who had a stem cell transplant for chronic granulomatous disease, so the T cells may come from the graft donor.

This clonotype was seen many times. The chain has TRBV9 and TRBJ2-4; D remains ambiguous. V was shortened by 7 bases and J by 7 bases, with 3 bases between the two germline ends. The CDR3 totals 9 residues. Germline CDR1 is SGDLS and CDR2 is YYNGEE. The CDR3 DNA sequence: TGTGCCAGCGGTAACATTCAGTACTTC. It encodes CASGNIQYF.

Ten or more counts support this clonotype. V usage is TRBV6-2 or TRBV6-3 and J usage is TRBJ2-7; 8 bases match TRBD1. The CDR3 runs to 11 residues. V was pared by 10 bases and J by 3 bases, with 2 bases of the junction left unmatched. Germline CDR1 reads MNHEY; CDR2 reads SVGEGT. The CDR3 loop is CAIGQGYEQYF. Written as DNA, the CDR3 is TGTGCCATCGGACAGGGCTACGAGCAGTACTTC.

This clonotype was recorded many times. CDR3 region: CASTVGFYEKLFF. The CDR3 nucleotides are TGTGCCAGCACCGTAGGATTTTATGAAAAACTGTTTTTT. The chain has TRBV12-3 or TRBV12-4 and TRBJ1-4; D unresolved. The V end lost 7 bases, the J end lost 6 bases, and 12 bases lay between the germline ends. The CDR3 sequence is 13 residues long.

This clonotype was seen ten or more times. The V gene is TRBV4-3, the J gene TRBJ2-5; D gene ambiguous. Germline V CDR1 and CDR2: LGHNA, YSLEER. Trimming cost V 1 base and J 2 bases, with 8 bases left between them. This CDR3 has 14 residues. The CDR3 sequence: CASSQAVAQETQYF. DNA of the CDR3: TGCGCCAGCAGCCAAGCGGTCGCTCAAGAGACCCAGTACTTC.

The table lists this clonotype with many counts. The genes are TRBV6-1 and TRBJ1-6, with no clear D. Germline CDR1 and CDR2: MNHNS and SASEGT. Between the trimmed V and J ends, which lost 5 bases and 8 bases, there was a span of 16 bases. The CDR3 length is 15 residues. CDR3 in DNA: TGTGCCAGCAGTCCCCGTAGACCGGTATATTCACCCCTCCACTTT. It yields the protein CASSPRRPVYSPLHF.

At least ten counts were recorded for this clonotype. This chain uses TRBV27 with TRBJ2-3; no firm D call. CDR3 length: 13 residues. CDR1 and CDR2 (germline): MNHEY, SMNVEV (reference sequence). V lost 1 base to trimming and J lost 5 bases, with 7 bases between them. This chain's CDR3 is CASSLLPRDTQYF. In nucleotides, the CDR3 is TGTGCCAGCAGTTTATTACCCCGAGATACGCAGTATTTT.

This clonotype was seen many times. The chain employs TRBV5-1 and TRBJ2-5; 9 bases agree with TRBD2. The ends lost 2 bases at V and 5 bases at J; junction bases unmatched: 7. This CDR3 spans 15 amino acids. CDR1 is SGHRS, CDR2 YFSETQ, per germline. The CDR3 coding sequence is TGCGCCAGCAGCTTCTTCCTAGCGGGAAGGGAGACCCAGTACTTC. It specifies CASSFFLAGRETQYF. Using reference TRBV5-1 and TRBJ2-5 for the parts outside the CDR3, the full variable domain is KAGVTQTPRYLIKTRGQQVTLSCSPISGHRSVSWYQQTPGQGLQFLFEYFSETQRNKGNFPGRFSGRQFSNSRSEMNVSTLELGDSALYLCASSFFLAGRETQYFGPGTRLLVL.

There are many counts of this clonotype. J is TRBJ2-7 and V is TRBV10-2; 8 bases align to TRBD2. Germline V gene lookup returns CDR1 WSHSY and CDR2 SAAADI. The CDR3 runs 14 residues. The junction had 5 bases not matched to a gene; V was cut back by 5 bases and J by 2 bases. CDR3 in amino acids: CASSYSGEAYEQYF. As DNA, the CDR3 is TGCGCCAGCAGTTATAGCGGGGAGGCCTACGAGCAGTACTTC.

This clonotype was seen repeatedly, ten times or more. The chain is built from TRBV4-3 and TRBJ2-7, with D tentatively TRBD2 (5 bases). The CDR3 has 14 residues. The V gene's germline CDR1 is LGHNA and CDR2 YSLEER. Trimming left V 0 bases short and J 3 bases short, with 9 bases between. The CDR3 DNA is TGCGCCAGCAGCCAAGAAGCGGTTTACTACGAGCAGTACTTC. The encoded protein is CASSQEAVYYEQYF.

J is TRBJ2-5 and V is TRBV18; 13 nucleotides line up with TRBD2. J was trimmed by 6 bases and V by 6 bases; bases with no gene match: 7. The CDR3 has 15 residues. From germline, CDR1 is KGHSH and CDR2 LQKENI. CDR3 loop: CASSPTSGRRKTQYF. The DNA for the CDR3 is TGTGCCAGCTCCCCGACTAGCGGGAGGAGGAAGACCCAGTACTTC.

Concerning this clonotype: Given a much more abundant clone one base away, this may be a read error. The chain carries TRBV12-3 or TRBV12-4 and TRBJ1-3; D ambiguous. Trimming removed 7 bases from V and 0 bases from J, with 13 bases in between. CDR3 length equals 15 residues. In DNA form, the CDR3 reads TGTGCCAGCACTTTCGCTACAGTCTCTGGAAACACCATATATTTT. Amino acids: CASTFATVSGNTIYF.

This clonotype was recorded many times. The V and J genes are TRBV7-9 and TRBJ2-3; D may be TRBD1 (6 bases). Deletions cut 7 bases from V and 2 bases from J, with 19 bases between. CDR1 is SEHNR and CDR2 is FQNEAQ in the germline V gene (reference sequence). The CDR3 extends over 16 amino acids. The chain's CDR3 is CASIPPLGAATDTQYF. The CDR3 nucleotides read TGTGCCAGCATACCTCCGCTGGGGGCGGCCACAGATACGCAGTATTTT.

This clonotype was counted ten times or more. The chain recombines TRBV28 with TRBJ1-6, with TRBD1 matching 7 bases. Germline loops: CDR1 MDHEN, CDR2 SYDVKM. Trimming cost V 5 bases and J 4 bases; bases outside gene matches: 5. This CDR3 is built from 15 residues. The CDR3 region is CASSTGTAYNSPLHF. CDR3 in DNA: TGTGCCAGCAGTACCGGGACAGCTTATAATTCACCCCTCCACTTT.

This clonotype appeared many times. The chain recombines TRBV18 with TRBJ2-2; D ambiguous. With 0 bases removed from V and 5 bases from J, the gap between germline ends came to 4 bases. This CDR3 is 13 amino acids long. The germline V gene encodes CDR1 KGHSH and CDR2 LQKENI. The CDR3, as DNA: TGTGCCAGCTCACCACCTAGTACCGGGGAGCTGTTTTTT. As protein: CASSPPSTGELFF.

A few counts support this clonotype. CDR3 amino acids: CASSSGRQGYEQYF. CDR3 in DNA: TGTGCCAGTAGTTCCGGTCGACAGGGCTACGAGCAGTACTTC. The V call is TRBV19, the J call TRBJ2-7; 7 bases are shared with TRBD1. With 5 bases clipped from V and 3 bases from J, the junction kept 7 bases outside the gene matches. Germline V gives CDR1 LNHDA, CDR2 SQIVND (reference sequence). The CDR3 is made up of 14 amino acids.

This clonotype was counted only a few times. The gene calls are TRBV18 and TRBJ2-7; 7 bases are shared with TRBD2. V was clipped by 3 bases and J by 0 bases; unmatched bases: 2. The germline gives CDR1 KGHSH, CDR2 LQKENI. There are 14 residues in the CDR3. This chain's CDR3 is CASSPLADSYEQYF. CDR3 DNA sequence: TGTGCCAGCTCACCCCTAGCGGACTCCTACGAGCAGTACTTC.

This clonotype was observed a few times. This chain connects TRBV12-3 or TRBV12-4 to TRBJ2-6; 7 bases are a match to TRBD1. This CDR3 spans 16 amino acids. Trimming took 8 bases from V and 0 from J; bases not matched to a gene: 7. The CDR3 loop reads CASLSRQGSGANVLTF. The CDR3 bases are TGTGCCAGCCTATCGCGACAGGGCTCTGGGGCCAACGTCCTGACTTTC.

The gene calls are TRBV19 and TRBJ1-1; no reliable D call. V dropped 1 base and J dropped 1 base, with 7 bases sitting between them. The length of the CDR3 is 14 residues. Germline V gives CDR1 LNHDA, CDR2 SQIVND (reference sequence). CDR3 loop: CASSIAGENTEAFF. CDR3 coding DNA: TGTGCCAGTAGTATAGCGGGCGAGAACACTGAAGCTTTCTTT.

This clonotype was counted ten times or more. The rearrangement uses TRBV27 and TRBJ2-1; D is undetermined. V was clipped by 7 bases and J by 2 bases, with 12 bases between them. Germline assignment: CDR1 MNHEY and CDR2 SMNVEV (reference sequence). The CDR3 sequence is 14 residues long. CDR3 sequence reads: CASTGSGPYNEQFF. For the CDR3, the DNA is TGTGCCAGCACCGGTTCGGGCCCCTACAATGAGCAGTTCTTC.

This clonotype was detected ten times or more. The chain combines TRBV18 with TRBJ2-2; D gene unclear. The CDR3 contains 12 residues. V shed 0 bases and J shed 6 bases, with 2 bases lying between them. The germline CDR1 and CDR2 sequences are KGHSH and LQKENI. Here the CDR3 reads CASSPPSGELFF. Here the CDR3 DNA reads TGTGCCAGCTCACCACCGTCCGGGGAGCTGTTTTTT.

On this clonotype itself: Just one base apart from a much larger clone, this may be a read error. CDR3 bases: TGTGCCAGCAGCTTAGCCTACGGGGGGGCGTACAATGTGCAGTTCTTC. It specifies CASSLAYGGAYNVQFF. V usage is TRBV7-6 and J usage is TRBJ2-1; TRBD2 matches 8 bases. CDR1 SGHVS and CDR2 FNYEAQ come from the germline V gene. This CDR3 has 16 amino acids.

This clonotype was counted many times. The chain combines TRBV6-2 or TRBV6-3 with TRBJ2-7; 8 positions agree with TRBD2. Germline V gene lookup returns CDR1 MNHEY and CDR2 SVGEGT. The CDR3 covers 15 residues. V gave up 2 bases and J gave up 3 bases; unmatched junction bases: 6. CDR3 nucleotide sequence: TGTGCCAGCAGTTACGGCGGGGGGTCCCACTACGAGCAGTACTTC. Encoded protein: CASSYGGGSHYEQYF.

This clonotype appeared many times. V is TRBV12-3 or TRBV12-4 and J is TRBJ2-7; possibly TRBD2 for D (6 bases). This CDR3 has 16 residues. V shed 1 base and J shed 1 base, with 14 bases lying between them. CDR3 bases: TGTGCCAGCAGTTTAGTAGGCGGGAAGGGATCCTACGAGCAGTACTTC. Its protein is CASSLVGGKGSYEQYF.

This clonotype was found many times. The chain links TRBV29-1 to TRBJ1-4, with a tentative D call TRBD1 (5 bases). V dropped 6 bases and J dropped 3 bases, with 14 bases sitting between them. The CDR3 is made up of 14 amino acids. The germline gives CDR1 SQVTM, CDR2 ANQGSEA. The CDR3 DNA reads TGCAGCGTGGCCCGGGGGAAGGCTAATGAAAAACTGTTTTTT. Translated: CSVARGKANEKLFF. Variable domain in full (rest from reference TRBV29-1 and TRBJ1-4): SAVISQKPSRDICQRGTSLTIQCQVDSQVTMMFWYRQQPGQSLTLIATANQGSEATYESGFVIDKFPISRPNLTFSTLTVSNMSPEDSSIYLCSVARGKANEKLFFGSGTQLSVL.

This clonotype was picked up one time. This chain joins TRBV23-1 and TRBJ2-1; TRBD1 aligns across 7 bases. TRBV23-1 is classed as an ORF, of uncertain function. The CDR3 has 16 residues. V trimming: 8 bases; J trimming: 9 bases; junction bases outside the gene matches: 19. CDR3 sequence: CASLCPTGTDRGEQFF. The CDR3 DNA sequence: TGCGCCAGCCTATGCCCGACAGGGACCGATAGGGGTGAGCAGTTCTTC.

With respect to this clonotype: Since a much larger clone is just one base distant, this may be a read error. V gene TRBV3-1 combines with J gene TRBJ1-1, with 7 bases matching TRBD1. Germline V gene data show CDR1 as LGHDT and CDR2 as YNNKEL (reference sequence). This CDR3 has 15 residues. The CDR3 DNA reads TGTGCCAGCAGCCGGGGACAGATCCTGAACACTGAAGCTCTCTTT. Encoded protein: CASSRGQILNTEALF. Looking up the rest from reference TRBV3-1 and TRBJ1-1 gives the full variable domain: DTAVSQTPKYLVTQMGNDKSIKCEQNLGHDTMYWYKQDSKKFLKIMFSYNNKELIINETVPNRFSPKSPDKAHLNLHINSLELGDSAVYFCASSRGQILNTEALFGQGTRLTVV.

This clonotype was seen ten or more times. The genes are TRBV5-1 and TRBJ2-5; D gene unclear. The CDR3 loop spans 12 amino acids. V was cut by 6 bases and J by 5 bases, with 11 bases left in between. Germline loops: CDR1 SGHRS, CDR2 YFSETQ. The CDR3 DNA sequence: TGCGCCAGCACCCTAACCGGGGAGACCCAGTACTTC. Protein sequence: CASTLTGETQYF.

This clonotype was observed at least ten times. J is TRBJ2-1 and V is TRBV11-2, with D perhaps matching TRBD2 (6 bases). Trimming pared 1 base from V and 4 bases from J, leaving 17 bases between. This CDR3 contains 17 residues. Germline CDR1 reads SGHAT; CDR2 reads FQNNGV. CDR3 residues: CASSLVVLALTYNEQFF. In DNA form, the CDR3 reads TGTGCCAGCAGCTTAGTAGTGCTAGCGCTAACGTACAATGAGCAGTTCTTC.

As to this clonotype: Since a much larger clone is just one base distant, this may be a read error. The chain has TRBV29-1 and TRBJ2-2; D perhaps matches TRBD2 (5 bases). This CDR3 has 14 residues. Germline lookup yields CDR1 SQVTM and CDR2 ANQGSEA. CDR3 bases: TGCAGCGTTGAAACTGCCAAGGTTACCGGGGAGATGTTTTTT. It is translated as CSVETAKVTGEMFF.